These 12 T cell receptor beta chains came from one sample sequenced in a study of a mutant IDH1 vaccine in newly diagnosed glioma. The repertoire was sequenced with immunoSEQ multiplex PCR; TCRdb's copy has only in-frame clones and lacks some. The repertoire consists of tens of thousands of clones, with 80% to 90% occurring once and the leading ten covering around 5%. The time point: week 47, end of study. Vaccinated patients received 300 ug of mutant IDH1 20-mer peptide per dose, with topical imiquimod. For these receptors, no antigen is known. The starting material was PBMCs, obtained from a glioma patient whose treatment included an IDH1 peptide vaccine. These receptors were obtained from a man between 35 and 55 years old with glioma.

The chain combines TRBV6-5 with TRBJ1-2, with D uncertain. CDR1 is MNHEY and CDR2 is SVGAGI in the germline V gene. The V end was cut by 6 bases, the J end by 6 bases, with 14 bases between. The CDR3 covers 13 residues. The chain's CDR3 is CASSLSGSHGYTF. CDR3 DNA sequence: TGTGCCAGCAGCCTATCCGGGAGTCATGGCTACACCTTC.

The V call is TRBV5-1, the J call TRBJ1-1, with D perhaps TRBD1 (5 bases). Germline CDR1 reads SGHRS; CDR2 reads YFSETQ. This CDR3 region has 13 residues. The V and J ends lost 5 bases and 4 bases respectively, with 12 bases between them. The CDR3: CASRGELGTEAFF. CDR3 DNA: TGCGCCAGCAGAGGGGAGTTGGGCACTGAAGCTTTCTTT.

CDR3 protein: CASSPGTAIEAFF. The CDR3, as DNA: TGTGCCAGCAGCCCCGGGACAGCCATTGAAGCTTTCTTT. The chain carries TRBV5-6 and TRBJ1-1; 7 bases are shared with TRBD1. Germline CDR1 reads SGHDT; CDR2 reads YYEEEE. This CDR3 comprises 13 residues. V was clipped by 4 bases and J by 7 bases; unmatched bases: 7.

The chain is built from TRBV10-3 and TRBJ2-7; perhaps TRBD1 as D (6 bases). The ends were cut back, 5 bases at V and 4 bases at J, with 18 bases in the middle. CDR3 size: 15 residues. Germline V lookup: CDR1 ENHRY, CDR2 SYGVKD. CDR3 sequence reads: CAISNTGFKAYEQYF. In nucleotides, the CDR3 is TGTGCCATCAGTAATACAGGGTTTAAGGCTTACGAGCAGTACTTC.

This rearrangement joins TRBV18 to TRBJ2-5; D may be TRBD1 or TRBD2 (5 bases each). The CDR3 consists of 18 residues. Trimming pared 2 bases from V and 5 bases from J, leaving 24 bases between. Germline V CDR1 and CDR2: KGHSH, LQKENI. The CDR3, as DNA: TGTGCCAGCTCACCATGGTTTAACCCCCCGGGGCCTCTGGAGACCCAGTACTTC. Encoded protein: CASSPWFNPPGPLETQYF.

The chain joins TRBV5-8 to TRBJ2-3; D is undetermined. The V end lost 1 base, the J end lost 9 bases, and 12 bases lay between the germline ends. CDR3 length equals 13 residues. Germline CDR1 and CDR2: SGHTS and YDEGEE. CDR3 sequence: CASSLPNEDTQYF. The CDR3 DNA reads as TGTGCCAGCAGCTTGCCGAACGAGGACACGCAGTATTTT.

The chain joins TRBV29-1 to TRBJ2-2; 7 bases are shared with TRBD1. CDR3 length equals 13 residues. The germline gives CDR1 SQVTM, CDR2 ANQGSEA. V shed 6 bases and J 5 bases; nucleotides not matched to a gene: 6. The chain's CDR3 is CSVRGLGTGELFF. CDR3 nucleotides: TGCAGCGTAAGGGGGCTGGGGACCGGGGAGCTGTTTTTT.

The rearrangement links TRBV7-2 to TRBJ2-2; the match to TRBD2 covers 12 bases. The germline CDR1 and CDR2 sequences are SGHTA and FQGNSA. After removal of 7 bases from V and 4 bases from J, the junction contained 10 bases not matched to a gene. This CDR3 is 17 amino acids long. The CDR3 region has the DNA TGTGCCAGCACCTTTTTTCTAGCGGGGGGGCCCACCGGGGAGCTGTTTTTT. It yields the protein CASTFFLAGGPTGELFF.

The CDR3 DNA reads as TGTGCCAGCAACCGACACCTCTCCTACGAGCAGTACTTC. Residues: CASNRHLSYEQYF. The rearrangement uses TRBV21-1 and TRBJ2-7; the table's D call of TRBD1 was not tested on the DNA. TRBV21-1 is recorded as a pseudogene. The CDR3 is 13 residues long.

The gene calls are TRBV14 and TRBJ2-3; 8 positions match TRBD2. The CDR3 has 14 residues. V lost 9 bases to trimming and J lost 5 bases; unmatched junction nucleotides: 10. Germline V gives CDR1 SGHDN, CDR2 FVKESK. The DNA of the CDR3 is TGTGCCAGTACCATAGCGGGAAAGGAAGATACGCAGTATTTT. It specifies CASTIAGKEDTQYF.

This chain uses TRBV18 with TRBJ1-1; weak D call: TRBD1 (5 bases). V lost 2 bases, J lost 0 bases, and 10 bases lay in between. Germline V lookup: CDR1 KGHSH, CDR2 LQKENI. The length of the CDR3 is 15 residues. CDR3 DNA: TGTGCCAGCTCACCATACGACAGTCTGAACACTGAAGCTTTCTTT. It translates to CASSPYDSLNTEAFF. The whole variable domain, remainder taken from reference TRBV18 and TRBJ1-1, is NAGVMQNPRHLVRRRGQEARLRCSPMKGHSHVYWYRQLPEEGLKFMVYLQKENIIDESGMPKERFSAEFPKEGPSILRIQQVVRGDSAAYFCASSPYDSLNTEAFFGQGTRLTVV.

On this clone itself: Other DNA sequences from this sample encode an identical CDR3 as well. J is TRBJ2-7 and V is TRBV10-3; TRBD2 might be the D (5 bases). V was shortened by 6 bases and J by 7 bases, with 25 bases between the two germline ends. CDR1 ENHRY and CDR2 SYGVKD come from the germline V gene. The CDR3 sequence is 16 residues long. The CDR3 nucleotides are TGTGCCATCAGCCCCTCACCCCGGGAAATGATTGGGGAGCAGTACTTC. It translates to CAISPSPREMIGEQYF.